The 20 T cell receptor beta chains reported below all come from one sample, sequenced in a study of T cells after yellow fever vaccination. TCRdb reprocessed the 5' RACE reads via MiXCR and lists one record per CDR3 protein. The table includes 300,000 to 400,000 distinct CDR3 sequences, roughly 10% detected once. The input for sequencing was CD4+ T cells sorted from PBMCs, taken 45 days after the yellow fever booster vaccination. The source is a man between 18 and 29 years old who received the YFV17D yellow fever vaccine.

This clonotype was counted at least ten times. This chain links TRBV4-1 with TRBJ1-5, with no clear D. The V end lost 0 bases, the J end lost 4 bases, and 13 bases lay between the germline ends. In germline, CDR1 is MGHRA, CDR2 YSYEKL. The CDR3 sequence is 16 residues long. CDR3 DNA: TGCGCCAGCAGCCAAGATGGGTGGAATGGGAATCAGCCCCAGCATTTT. Translated: CASSQDGWNGNQPQHF.

The chain uses TRBV4-3 and TRBJ1-1, with 7 bases aligning to TRBD1. J lost 10 bases, V lost 3 bases, and 11 bases had no gene match. The CDR3 loop spans 14 amino acids. CDR1 and CDR2 from the germline V gene are LGHNA and YSLEER. Written as DNA, the CDR3 is TGCGCCAGCAGCCAGGAGACAGGGTCGGGAGGAGCTTTCTTT. Translated: CASSQETGSGGAFF.

This clonotype was found many times. This rearrangement joins TRBV3-1 to TRBJ2-2; no clear D gene. Trimming shortened V by 0 bases and J by 9 bases, and 5 bases separated the two germline ends. The germline V gene has CDR1 LGHDT and CDR2 YNNKEL (reference sequence). This CDR3 spans 12 amino acids. Here the CDR3 DNA reads TGTGCCAGCAGCCAAGAGGGCAGGGAGCTGTTTTTT. Translating gives CASSQEGRELFF.

This clonotype was seen more than once but under ten times. In DNA, the CDR3 is TGTGCCAGCAGCCGAACAGGGATCGCTAACTATGGCTACACCTTC. It is translated as CASSRTGIANYGYTF. The chain recombines TRBV3-1 with TRBJ1-2; D possibly corresponds to TRBD1 (6 bases). V was cut by 4 bases and J by 0 bases, with 12 bases left in between. CDR3 length equals 15 residues. Germline V CDR1 and CDR2: LGHDT, YNNKEL (reference sequence).

V and J are TRBV10-3 and TRBJ1-6; no reliable D call. The germline CDR1 and CDR2 sequences are ENHRY and SYGVKD. This CDR3 is 15 amino acids long. V lost 0 bases to trimming and J lost 7 bases, with 10 bases between them. CDR3 DNA: TGTGCCATCAGTGAGTCGGCCGGGTCGAATTCACCCCTCCACTTT. Residues: CAISESAGSNSPLHF.

There are a few counts of this clonotype. The V call is TRBV24-1, the J call TRBJ2-1, with D possibly matching TRBD2 (5 bases). Germline V gives CDR1 KGHDR, CDR2 SFDVKD. This CDR3 has 14 residues. Trimming shortened V by 4 bases and J by 7 bases, and 13 bases separated the two germline ends. CDR3 coding DNA: TGTGCCACCAGTGACCGGGGTCCCCCTAATGAGCAGTTCTTC. Translating it yields CATSDRGPPNEQFF.

This clonotype was observed at least ten times. The rearrangement joins TRBV9 to TRBJ1-5; D is possibly TRBD1 (6 bases). The CDR3 consists of 14 residues. V dropped 2 bases and J dropped 4 bases, with 10 bases sitting between them. Germline V gene lookup returns CDR1 SGDLS and CDR2 YYNGEE. The CDR3 sequence is CASSVGGVNQPQHF. Here the CDR3 DNA reads TGTGCCAGCAGCGTTGGGGGCGTTAATCAGCCCCAGCATTTT. Full variable domain (missing parts from reference TRBV9 and TRBJ1-5): DSGVTQTPKHLITATGQRVTLRCSPRSGDLSVYWYQQSLDQGLQFLIQYYNGEERAKGNILERFSAQQFPDLHSELNLSSLELGDSALYFCASSVGGVNQPQHFGDGTRLSIL.

This clonotype was counted many times. J is TRBJ2-7 and V is TRBV15, with TRBD2 matching 7 bases. After removal of 5 bases from V and 4 bases from J, the junction contained 5 bases not matched to a gene. Germline V gene sequence: CDR1 LNHNV, CDR2 YYDKDF (reference sequence). CDR3 length: 13 amino acids. CDR3 in amino acids: CATSLHGRYEQYV. The CDR3 DNA sequence: TGTGCCACCAGCCTTCACGGGAGGTACGAGCAGTACGTC.

This clonotype showed up just a few times. V is TRBV6-5 and J is TRBJ2-7; weak D call: TRBD1 (6 bases). Trimming removed 4 bases from V and 9 bases from J, with 13 bases in between. This CDR3 spans 12 amino acids. The V gene's germline CDR1 is MNHEY and CDR2 SVGAGI. CDR3 DNA: TGTGCCAGCAGTTCGCAGGGGCAGCGGCAGTACGTC. This sequence encodes CASSSQGQRQYV.

The V and J genes are TRBV30 and TRBJ2-7, with D tentatively TRBD1 (6 bases). With 2 bases removed from V and 3 bases from J, the gap between germline ends came to 11 bases. This CDR3 contains 13 residues. The V gene's germline CDR1 is GTSNPN and CDR2 SVGIG (reference sequence). The CDR3 region is CAWSTGTFYEQYF. The CDR3 DNA follows: TGTGCCTGGAGTACAGGGACGTTCTACGAGCAGTACTTC. The full variable domain, in which reference TRBV30 and TRBJ2-7 provide the parts outside the CDR3, is SQTIHQWPATLVQPVGSPLSLECTVEGTSNPNLYWYRQAAGRGLQLLFYSVGIGQISSEVPQNLSASRPQDRQFILSSKKLLLSDSGFYLCAWSTGTFYEQYFGPGTRLTVT.

The V gene is TRBV4-2, the J gene TRBJ2-2; D possibly corresponds to TRBD2 (5 bases). Germline V lookup: CDR1 LGHNA, CDR2 YNFKEQ. V gave up 3 bases and J gave up 0 bases, with 11 bases separating them. The CDR3 covers 16 residues. CDR3 coding DNA: TGTGCCAGCAGCCAGGACCGGGGTACGAACACCGGGGAGCTGTTTTTT. Protein product: CASSQDRGTNTGELFF.

This clonotype was seen many times. The chain is built from TRBV7-2 and TRBJ1-5; no clear D gene. V lost 2 bases, J lost 7 bases, and 9 bases lay in between. CDR3 length: 13 amino acids. Per the germline V gene, CDR1 is SGHTA and CDR2 is FQGNSA. CDR3 DNA: TGTGCCAGCAGCTTACAAGTCGGGCAGCCCCAGCATTTT. Its translation: CASSLQVGQPQHF.

This clonotype was seen only a few times. The chain couples TRBV5-1 to TRBJ2-2; D not resolved. The CDR3 sequence is 14 residues long. Germline CDR1 reads SGHRS; CDR2 reads YFSETQ. V lost 3 bases and J lost 3, with 9 bases in between. CDR3 region: CASSSPLDTGELFF. Written as DNA, the CDR3 is TGCGCCAGCAGCTCGCCCTTAGACACCGGGGAGCTGTTTTTT.

This clonotype has more than one count but fewer than ten. This rearrangement joins TRBV7-3 to TRBJ2-1; D not resolved. The CDR3 has 15 residues. CDR1 is SGHTA and CDR2 is FQGTGA in the germline V gene. Trimming cost V 5 bases and J 0 bases, with 11 bases left between them. The CDR3 bases are TGTGCCAGCAGCACAGTCCCGGGCTCCTACAATGAGCAGTTCTTC. Protein product: CASSTVPGSYNEQFF.

This clonotype was detected a few times. V and J are TRBV24-1 and TRBJ2-1, with D possibly TRBD1 on 6 matching bases. CDR1 KGHDR and CDR2 SFDVKD come from the germline V gene. Deletions cut 6 bases from V and 3 bases from J, with 14 bases between. The CDR3 is 15 amino acids. In nucleotides, the CDR3 is TGTGCCACCAGTCTTGGGTGGGGGCTCTACAATGAGCAGTTCTTC. Its translation: CATSLGWGLYNEQFF.

This clonotype was observed once. This chain joins TRBV5-1 and TRBJ2-3, with 8 bases lining up with TRBD1. This CDR3 has 15 residues. Trimming at V came to 4 bases and at J to 4 bases, leaving 8 bases not matched to a gene. Germline CDR1 is SGHRS and CDR2 is YFSETQ. The CDR3 loop reads CASSPRTGISDTQYF. The CDR3 bases are TGCGCCAGCAGCCCCCGGACAGGGATATCAGATACGCAGTATTTT. The full variable domain, with the rest looked up from reference TRBV5-1 and TRBJ2-3, is KAGVTQTPRYLIKTRGQQVTLSCSPISGHRSVSWYQQTPGQGLQFLFEYFSETQRNKGNFPGRFSGRQFSNSRSEMNVSTLELGDSALYLCASSPRTGISDTQYFGPGTRLTVL.

This chain links TRBV29-1 with TRBJ2-7; D is perhaps TRBD1 (6 bases). V gave up 5 bases and J gave up 1 base, with 9 bases separating them. From germline, CDR1 is SQVTM and CDR2 ANQGSEA. This CDR3 spans 12 amino acids. CDR3 sequence (DNA): TGCAGCGTTATCGGACAGTCCTACGAGCAGTACGTC. It yields the protein CSVIGQSYEQYV.

The rearrangement joins TRBV12-3 or TRBV12-4 to TRBJ1-2; D call uncertain. The CDR3 covers 13 residues. Deletions cut 6 bases from V and 7 bases from J, with 15 bases between. The CDR3 bases are TGTGCCAGCAGGGCTTTGGAGCGGGCTGGCTACACCTTC. Its translation is CASRALERAGYTF.

The chain combines TRBV30 with TRBJ1-3; D remains ambiguous. CDR1 and CDR2 (germline): GTSNPN, SVGIG (reference sequence). The CDR3 extends over 16 amino acids. V gave up 0 bases and J gave up 4 bases, with 16 bases separating them. The CDR3, as DNA: TGTGCCTGGAGTGTAGACCCCTACCTCGGAGGAAACACCATATATTTT. Protein sequence: CAWSVDPYLGGNTIYF.

This clonotype was counted a few times. This chain joins TRBV6-5 and TRBJ2-5; D not resolved. Trimming removed 6 bases from V and 5 bases from J, with 16 bases in between. Germline V gene lookup returns CDR1 MNHEY and CDR2 SVGAGI. The CDR3 runs to 14 residues. CDR3 protein: CASSPNSYAETQYF. The CDR3, as DNA: TGTGCCAGCAGCCCTAATAGCTATGCTGAGACCCAGTACTTC.